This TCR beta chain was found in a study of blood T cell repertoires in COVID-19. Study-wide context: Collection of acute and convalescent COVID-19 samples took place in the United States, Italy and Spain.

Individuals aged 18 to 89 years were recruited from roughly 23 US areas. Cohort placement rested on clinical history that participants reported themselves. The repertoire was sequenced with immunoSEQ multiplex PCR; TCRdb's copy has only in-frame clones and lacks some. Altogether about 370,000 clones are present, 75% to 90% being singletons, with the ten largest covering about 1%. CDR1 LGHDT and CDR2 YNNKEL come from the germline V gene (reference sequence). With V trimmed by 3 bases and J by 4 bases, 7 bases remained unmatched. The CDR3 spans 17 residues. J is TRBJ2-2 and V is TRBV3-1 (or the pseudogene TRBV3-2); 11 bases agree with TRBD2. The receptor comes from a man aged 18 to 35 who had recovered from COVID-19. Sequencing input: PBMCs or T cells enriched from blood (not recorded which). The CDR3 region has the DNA TGTGCCAGCAGCCAGCGTCCGGGACTAGCGGTCACCGGGGAGCTGTTTTTT. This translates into CASSQRPGLAVTGELFF.